The rows below give T cell receptor beta chains drawn from one sample of a study of blood T cell repertoires in COVID-19. Repertoires were generated with immunoSEQ multiplex PCR, while TCRdb's copy carries only in-frame clones and drops some. This table holds roughly 250,000 clones, about nine tenths found once. Specimen: PBMCs or T cells enriched from blood (not recorded which). The receptor source for this set is a woman in her thirties or forties with acute COVID-19. Both conserved end residues are part of each CDR3. D genes are given only for firm matches. Size is stated for part of the rows, as once, few or many counts, or as a class when the clone is expanded.

D | size | J | V | CDR3 | DNA
- | - | TRBJ2-6 | TRBV6-5 | CASSPGPGANVLTF | TGTGCCAGCAGCCCAGGGCCCGGGGCCAACGTCCTGACTTTC
- | - | TRBJ1-1 | TRBV29-1 | CSTGEAFF | TGCAGCACAGGAGAAGCTTTCTTT
- | - | TRBJ1-2 | TRBV4-1 | CASSQERDNYGYTF | TGCGCCAGCAGCCAAGAGCGTGATAACTATGGCTACACCTTC
TRBD2 | - | TRBJ2-2 | TRBV7-3 | CASSRDYNTGELFF | TGTGCCAGCAGCCGGGACTACAACACCGGGGAGCTGTTTTTT
TRBD2 | - | TRBJ2-1 | TRBV29-1 | CSVMGRDEQFF | TGCAGCGTCATGGGGAGGGATGAGCAGTTCTTC
TRBD1 | few | TRBJ1-1 | TRBV29-1 | CSVKDRVNTEAFF | TGCAGCGTCAAGGACAGGGTGAACACTGAAGCTTTCTTT
TRBD2 | - | TRBJ2-1 | TRBV7-6 | CASSPGTSANNEQFF | TGTGCCAGCAGCCCCGGGACTAGCGCAAACAATGAGCAGTTCTTC
- | once | TRBJ2-2 | TRBV7-2 | CASSYRTENTGELFF | TGTGCCAGCAGCTACCGGACAGAGAACACCGGGGAGCTGTTTTTT
- | - | TRBJ2-1 | TRBV11-2 | CASSLWSGANEQFF | TGTGCCAGCAGCTTATGGTCGGGAGCAAATGAGCAGTTCTTC
- | - | TRBJ1-5 | TRBV16 | CASSQTLGAGQPQHF | TGTGCCAGCAGCCAAACTCTGGGGGCAGGTCAGCCCCAGCATTTT
TRBD2 | - | TRBJ2-3 | TRBV14 | CASSHGLTAGASTDTQYF | TGTGCCAGCAGCCATGGTTTGACAGCGGGGGCTAGCACAGATACGCAGTATTTT
- | - | TRBJ1-2 | TRBV6-5 | CASKPNFLTDGYTF | TGTGCCAGCAAACCCAACTTCCTGACAGATGGCTACACCTTC
- | - | TRBJ1-5 | TRBV19 | CASNTARSPQHF | TGTGCCAGTAACACCGCGCGGTCGCCCCAGCATTTT
TRBD1 | - | TRBJ1-4 | TRBV5-4 | CASSLWDRGREKLFF | TGTGCCAGCAGCTTGTGGGACAGGGGGAGGGAAAAACTGTTTTTT
TRBD2 | - | TRBJ2-7 | TRBV10-3 | CAITNGLAEHYEQYF | TGTGCCATCACCAATGGACTAGCGGAGCACTACGAGCAGTACTTC
TRBD2 | once | TRBJ2-1 | TRBV6-2/TRBV6-3 | CASSPGTSDNEQFF | TGTGCCAGCAGCCCGGGGACTAGCGACAATGAGCAGTTCTTC
- | - | TRBJ1-3 | TRBV11-2 | CASRREGNTIYF | TGTGCCAGCAGACGGGAGGGAAACACCATATATTTT
TRBD2 | - | TRBJ2-7 | TRBV15 | CATSRGSGSGYEQYF | TGTGCCACCAGCAGAGGTAGCGGGAGTGGCTACGAGCAGTACTTC
- | - | TRBJ1-4 | TRBV18 | CASFQGSQNEKLFF | TGTGCCAGCTTTCAGGGATCTCAAAATGAAAAACTGTTTTTT
TRBD2 | - | TRBJ2-1 | TRBV10-3 | CAISRPGLAYEQFF | TGTGCCATCAGCCGCCCGGGACTAGCGTATGAGCAGTTCTTC
- | - | TRBJ1-1 | TRBV19 | CASSEDRNTEAFF | TGTGCCAGTAGTGAGGACAGGAACACTGAAGCTTTCTTT
- | - | TRBJ1-1 | TRBV28 | CASSTPSLNTEAFF | TGTGCCAGCAGTACTCCGTCACTGAACACTGAAGCTTTCTTT
- | - | TRBJ2-2 | TRBV6-5 | CASSWGDPGELFF | TGTGCCAGCAGTTGGGGGGACCCCGGGGAGCTGTTTTTT
- | - | TRBJ2-6 | TRBV10-2 | CASTPWGVGDSGANVLTF | TGCGCCAGCACCCCCTGGGGGGTGGGGGACTCTGGGGCCAACGTCCTGACTTTC
TRBD1 | - | TRBJ2-1 | TRBV3-1/TRBV3-2 | CASSLGQGAGNEQFF | TGTGCCAGCAGCCTCGGACAGGGGGCAGGCAATGAGCAGTTCTTC
TRBD2 | - | TRBJ2-7 | TRBV7-2 | CASSWGGSYEQYF | TGTGCCAGCAGCTGGGGGGGGTCCTACGAGCAGTACTTC
- | - | TRBJ2-6 | TRBV10-2 | CASSSGSSGANVLTF | TGCGCCAGCAGTTCCGGGAGCTCTGGGGCCAACGTCCTGACTTTC
- | once | TRBJ1-2 | TRBV28 | CASSSGTIPDGYTF | TGTGCCAGCAGTTCAGGGACAATACCAGATGGCTACACCTTC
- | - | TRBJ1-1 | TRBV5-1 | CASSPSAGDGHTEAFF | TGCGCCAGCAGCCCCAGCGCGGGGGACGGTCACACTGAAGCTTTCTTT